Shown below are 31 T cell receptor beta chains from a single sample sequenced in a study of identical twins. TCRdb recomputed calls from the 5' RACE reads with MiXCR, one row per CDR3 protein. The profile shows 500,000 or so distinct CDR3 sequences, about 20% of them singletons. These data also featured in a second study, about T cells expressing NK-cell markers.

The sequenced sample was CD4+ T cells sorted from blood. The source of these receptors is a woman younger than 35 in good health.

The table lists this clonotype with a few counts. The CDR3 loop is CASSLKGPAADTQYF. The CDR3 DNA reads TGTGCCAGCAGCCTCAAGGGACCAGCCGCAGATACGCAGTATTTT. The rearrangement joins TRBV5-5 to TRBJ2-3, with D perhaps TRBD1 or TRBD2 (5 bases each). CDR1 is SGHKS, CDR2 YYEKEE, per germline (reference sequence). The CDR3 totals 15 residues. V lost 4 bases to trimming and J lost 4 bases, with 16 bases between them.

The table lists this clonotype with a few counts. CDR3 residues: CSADRENTEAFF. The CDR3 DNA follows: TGCAGTGCCGACAGGGAGAACACTGAAGCTTTCTTT. The J gene is TRBJ1-1, the V gene TRBV20-1; 7 bases fit TRBD1. The CDR3 extends over 12 amino acids. The germline V gene has CDR1 DFQATT and CDR2 SNEGSKA (reference sequence). The trim removed 6 bases at V and 1 base at J, leaving 2 bases unmatched.

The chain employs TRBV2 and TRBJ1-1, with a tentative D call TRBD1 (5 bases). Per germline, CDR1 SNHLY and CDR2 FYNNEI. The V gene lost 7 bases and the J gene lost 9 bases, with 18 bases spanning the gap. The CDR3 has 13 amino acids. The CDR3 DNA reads TGTGCCAGCAATCCTCGGGGGGTATCTCAAGCTTTCTTT. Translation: CASNPRGVSQAFF.

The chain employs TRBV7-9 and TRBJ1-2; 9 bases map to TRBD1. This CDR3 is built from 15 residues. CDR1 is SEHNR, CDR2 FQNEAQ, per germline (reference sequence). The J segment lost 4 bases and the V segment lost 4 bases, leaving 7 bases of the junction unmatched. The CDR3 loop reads CASSSAGTGSYGYTF. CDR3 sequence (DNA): TGTGCCAGCAGCTCCGCCGGGACAGGGAGCTATGGCTACACCTTC.

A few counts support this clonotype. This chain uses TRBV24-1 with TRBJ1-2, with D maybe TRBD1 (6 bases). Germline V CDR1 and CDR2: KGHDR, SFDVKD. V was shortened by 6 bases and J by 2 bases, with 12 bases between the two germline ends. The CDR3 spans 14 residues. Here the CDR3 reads CATSPGGGNYGYTF. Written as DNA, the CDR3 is TGTGCCACCAGTCCGGGAGGGGGAAACTATGGCTACACCTTC.

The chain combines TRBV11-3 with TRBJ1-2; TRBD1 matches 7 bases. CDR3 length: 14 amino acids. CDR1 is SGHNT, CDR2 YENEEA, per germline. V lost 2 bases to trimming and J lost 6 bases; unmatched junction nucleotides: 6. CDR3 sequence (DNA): TGTGCCAGCAGCTTATCCGGGACAGACCATGGCTACACCTTC. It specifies CASSLSGTDHGYTF.

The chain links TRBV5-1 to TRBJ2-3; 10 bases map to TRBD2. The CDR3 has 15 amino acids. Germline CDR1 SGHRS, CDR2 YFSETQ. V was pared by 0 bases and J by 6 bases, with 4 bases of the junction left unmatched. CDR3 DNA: TGCGCCAGCAGCTTGGATCCAGCGGGGGGGGATACGCAGTATTTT. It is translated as CASSLDPAGGDTQYF.

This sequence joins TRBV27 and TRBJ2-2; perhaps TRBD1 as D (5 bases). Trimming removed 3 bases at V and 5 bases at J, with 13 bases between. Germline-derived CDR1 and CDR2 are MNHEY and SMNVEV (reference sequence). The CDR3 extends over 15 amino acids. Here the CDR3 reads CASSFKGARTGELFF. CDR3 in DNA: TGTGCCAGCAGTTTCAAAGGGGCGCGGACCGGGGAGCTGTTTTTT.

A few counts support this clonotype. The CDR3: CASSLSQGQETQYF. In DNA, the CDR3 is TGTGCCAGCAGTTTATCCCAGGGTCAAGAGACCCAGTACTTC. The chain employs TRBV12-3 or TRBV12-4 and TRBJ2-5, with TRBD1 as a possible D gene (5 bases). The CDR3 covers 14 residues. Trimming took 2 bases from V and 2 from J, leaving 9 bases between them.

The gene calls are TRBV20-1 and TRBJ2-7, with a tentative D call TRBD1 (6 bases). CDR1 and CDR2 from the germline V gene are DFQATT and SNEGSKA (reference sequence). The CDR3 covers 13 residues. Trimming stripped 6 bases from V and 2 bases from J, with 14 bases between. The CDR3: CSADPGTTYEQYF. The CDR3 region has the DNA TGCAGTGCCGACCCCGGGACAACCTACGAGCAGTACTTC.

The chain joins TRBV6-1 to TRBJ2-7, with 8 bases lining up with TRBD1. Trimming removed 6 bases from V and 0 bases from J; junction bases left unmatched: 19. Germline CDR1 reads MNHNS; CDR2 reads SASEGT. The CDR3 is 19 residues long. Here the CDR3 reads CASRPSPLQGAPSSYEQYF. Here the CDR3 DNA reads TGTGCCAGCAGGCCCTCCCCCCTCCAGGGGGCCCCGAGCTCCTACGAGCAGTACTTC.

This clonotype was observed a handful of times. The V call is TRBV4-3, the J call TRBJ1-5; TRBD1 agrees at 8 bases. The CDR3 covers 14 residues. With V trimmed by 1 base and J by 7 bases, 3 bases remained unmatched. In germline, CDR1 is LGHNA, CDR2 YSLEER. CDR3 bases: TGCGCCAGCAGCCAAGCCAGGGGGCACCAGCCCCAGCATTTT. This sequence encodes CASSQARGHQPQHF.

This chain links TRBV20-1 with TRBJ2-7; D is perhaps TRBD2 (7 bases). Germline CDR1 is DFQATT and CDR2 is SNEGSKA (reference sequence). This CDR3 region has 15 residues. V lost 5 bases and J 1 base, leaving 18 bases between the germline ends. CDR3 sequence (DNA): TGCAGTGCTTTTCTAGGGGGGGCCAATTCCTACGAGCAGTACTTC. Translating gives CSAFLGGANSYEQYF.

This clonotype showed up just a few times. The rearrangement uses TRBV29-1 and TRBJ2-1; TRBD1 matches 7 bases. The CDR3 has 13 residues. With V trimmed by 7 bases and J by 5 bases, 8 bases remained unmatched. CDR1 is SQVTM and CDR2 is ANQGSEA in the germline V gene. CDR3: CSAKTGANNEQFF. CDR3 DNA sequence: TGCAGCGCCAAAACAGGGGCCAACAATGAGCAGTTCTTC.

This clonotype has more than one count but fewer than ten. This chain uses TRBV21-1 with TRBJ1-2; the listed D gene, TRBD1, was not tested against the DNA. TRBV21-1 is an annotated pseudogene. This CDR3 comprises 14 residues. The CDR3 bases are TGTGCCAGCAGCAAGACAGACCCTCGGTATGGCTACACCTTC. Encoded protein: CASSKTDPRYGYTF.

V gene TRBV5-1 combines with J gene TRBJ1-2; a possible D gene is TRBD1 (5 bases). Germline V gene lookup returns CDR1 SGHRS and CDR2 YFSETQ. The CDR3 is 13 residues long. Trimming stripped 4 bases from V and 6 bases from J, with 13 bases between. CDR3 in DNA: TGCGCCAGCAGCCCCGGGACTACACATGGCTACACCTTC. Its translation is CASSPGTTHGYTF.

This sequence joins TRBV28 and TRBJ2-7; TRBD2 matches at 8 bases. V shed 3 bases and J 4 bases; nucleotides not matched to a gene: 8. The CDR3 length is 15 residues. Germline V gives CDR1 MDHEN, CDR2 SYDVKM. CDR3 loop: CASSFSGSPAYEQYF. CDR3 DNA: TGTGCCAGCAGTTTCAGCGGGAGCCCAGCTTACGAGCAGTACTTC.

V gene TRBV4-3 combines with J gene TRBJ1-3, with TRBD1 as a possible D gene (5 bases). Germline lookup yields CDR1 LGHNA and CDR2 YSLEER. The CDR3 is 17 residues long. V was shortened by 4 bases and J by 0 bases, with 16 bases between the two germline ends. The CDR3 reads CASSRGSEGLSGNTIYF. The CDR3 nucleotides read TGCGCCAGCAGCCGTGGGTCGGAGGGACTCTCTGGAAACACCATATATTTT.

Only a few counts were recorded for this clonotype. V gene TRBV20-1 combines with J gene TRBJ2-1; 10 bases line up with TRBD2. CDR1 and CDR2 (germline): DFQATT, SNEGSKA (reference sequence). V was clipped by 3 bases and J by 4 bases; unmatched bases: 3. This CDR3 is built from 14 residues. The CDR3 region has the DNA TGCAGTGCTAGTTTACTAGCGGGGTACAATGAGCAGTTCTTC. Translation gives CSASLLAGYNEQFF.

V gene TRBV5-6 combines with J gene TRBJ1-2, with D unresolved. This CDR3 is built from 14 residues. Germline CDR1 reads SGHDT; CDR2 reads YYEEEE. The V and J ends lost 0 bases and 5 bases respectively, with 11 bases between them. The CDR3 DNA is TGTGCCAGCAGCTTGGATGGGTTTTGGTATGGCTACACCTTC. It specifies CASSLDGFWYGYTF.

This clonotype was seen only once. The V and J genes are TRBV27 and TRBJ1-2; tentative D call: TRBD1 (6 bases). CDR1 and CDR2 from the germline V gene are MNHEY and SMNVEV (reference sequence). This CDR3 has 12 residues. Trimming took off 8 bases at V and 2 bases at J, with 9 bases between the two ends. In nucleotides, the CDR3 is TGTGCCAGCTACACAGGGAACTATGGCTACACCTTC. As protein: CASYTGNYGYTF.

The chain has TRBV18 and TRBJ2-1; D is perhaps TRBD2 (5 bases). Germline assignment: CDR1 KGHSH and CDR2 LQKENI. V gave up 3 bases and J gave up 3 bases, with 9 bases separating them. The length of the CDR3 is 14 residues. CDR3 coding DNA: TGTGCCAGCTCACCCCAGCGGAACTACAATGAGCAGTTCTTC. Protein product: CASSPQRNYNEQFF.

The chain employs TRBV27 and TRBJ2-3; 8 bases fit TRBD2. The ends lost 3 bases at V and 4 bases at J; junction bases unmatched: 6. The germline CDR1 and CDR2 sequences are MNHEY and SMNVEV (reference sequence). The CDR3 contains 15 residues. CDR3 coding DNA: TGTGCCAGCAGTTTTGGAGCGGGAGTGTCAGATACGCAGTATTTT. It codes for CASSFGAGVSDTQYF.

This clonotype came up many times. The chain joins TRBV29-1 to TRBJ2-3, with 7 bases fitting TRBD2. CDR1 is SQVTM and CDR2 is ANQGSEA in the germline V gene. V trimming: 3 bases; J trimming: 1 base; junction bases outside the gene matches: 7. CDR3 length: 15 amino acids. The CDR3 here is CSVDSVGGGTDTQYF. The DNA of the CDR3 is TGCAGCGTTGATTCGGTGGGGGGGGGCACAGATACGCAGTATTTT.

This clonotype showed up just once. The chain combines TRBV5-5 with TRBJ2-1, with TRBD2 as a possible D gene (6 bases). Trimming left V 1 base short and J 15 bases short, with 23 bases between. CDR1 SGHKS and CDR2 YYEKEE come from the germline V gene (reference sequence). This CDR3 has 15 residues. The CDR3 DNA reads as TGTGCCAGCAGCTTGCCGGAGAGCGGTCCGGCCGGGGGGTTCTTC. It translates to CASSLPESGPAGGFF.

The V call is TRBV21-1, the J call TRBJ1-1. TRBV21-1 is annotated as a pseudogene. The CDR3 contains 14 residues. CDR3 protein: CASSPGTATHEAFF. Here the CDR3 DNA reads TGTGCCAGCAGTCCAGGGACTGCGACCCATGAAGCTTTCTTT.

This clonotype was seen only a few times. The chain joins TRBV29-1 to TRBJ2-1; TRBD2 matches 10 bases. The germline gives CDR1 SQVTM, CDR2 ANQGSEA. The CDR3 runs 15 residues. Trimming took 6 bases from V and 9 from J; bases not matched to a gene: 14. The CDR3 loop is CSVGQSGRGISEQFF. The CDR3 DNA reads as TGCAGCGTCGGACAGAGCGGGAGGGGTATTAGTGAGCAGTTCTTC.

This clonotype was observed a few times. This chain's CDR3 is CASSLARRYGTGSYEQYF. Written as DNA, the CDR3 is TGTGCCAGCAGCTTGGCCAGGCGATACGGGACAGGGAGCTACGAGCAGTACTTC. The chain carries TRBV5-6 and TRBJ2-7; 9 nucleotides match TRBD1. The CDR3 is made up of 18 amino acids. The ends lost 0 bases at V and 3 bases at J; junction bases unmatched: 13. CDR1 SGHDT and CDR2 YYEEEE come from the germline V gene.

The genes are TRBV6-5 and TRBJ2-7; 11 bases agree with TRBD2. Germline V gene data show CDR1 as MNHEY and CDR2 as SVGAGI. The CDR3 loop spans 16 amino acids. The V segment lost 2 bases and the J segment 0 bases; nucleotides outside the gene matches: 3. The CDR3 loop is CASSYMGTSGSYEQYF. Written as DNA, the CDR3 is TGTGCCAGCAGTTACATGGGGACTAGCGGCTCCTACGAGCAGTACTTC.

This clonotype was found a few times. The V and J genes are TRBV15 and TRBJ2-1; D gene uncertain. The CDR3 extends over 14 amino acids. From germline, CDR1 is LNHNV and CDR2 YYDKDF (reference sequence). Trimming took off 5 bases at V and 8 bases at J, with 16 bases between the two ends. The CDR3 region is CATSPRKYGDEQFF. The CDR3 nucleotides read TGTGCCACCAGCCCCCGTAAGTACGGCGATGAGCAGTTCTTC.

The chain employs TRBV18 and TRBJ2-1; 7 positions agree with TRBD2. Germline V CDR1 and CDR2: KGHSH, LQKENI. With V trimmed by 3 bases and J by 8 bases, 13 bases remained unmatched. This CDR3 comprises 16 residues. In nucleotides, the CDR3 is TGTGCCAGCTCACCCACTACCGCGGGAGCGAGGGATGAGCAGTTCTTC. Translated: CASSPTTAGARDEQFF.